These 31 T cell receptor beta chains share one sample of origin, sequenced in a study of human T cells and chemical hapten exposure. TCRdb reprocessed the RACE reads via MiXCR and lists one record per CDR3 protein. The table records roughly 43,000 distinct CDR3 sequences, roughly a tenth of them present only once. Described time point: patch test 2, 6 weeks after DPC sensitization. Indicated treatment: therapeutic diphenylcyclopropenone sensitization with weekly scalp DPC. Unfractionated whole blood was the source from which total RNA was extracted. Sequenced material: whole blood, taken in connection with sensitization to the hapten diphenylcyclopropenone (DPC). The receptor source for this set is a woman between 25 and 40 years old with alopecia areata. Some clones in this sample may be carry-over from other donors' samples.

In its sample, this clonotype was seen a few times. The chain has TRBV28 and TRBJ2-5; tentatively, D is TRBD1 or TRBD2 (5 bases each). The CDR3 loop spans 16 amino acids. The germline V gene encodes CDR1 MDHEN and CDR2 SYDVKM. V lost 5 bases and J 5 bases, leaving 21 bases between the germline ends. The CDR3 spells CASSLSLGTLLETQYF. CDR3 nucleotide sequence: TGTGCCAGCAGTCTGAGCCTTGGGACGCTTTTGGAGACCCAGTACTTC.

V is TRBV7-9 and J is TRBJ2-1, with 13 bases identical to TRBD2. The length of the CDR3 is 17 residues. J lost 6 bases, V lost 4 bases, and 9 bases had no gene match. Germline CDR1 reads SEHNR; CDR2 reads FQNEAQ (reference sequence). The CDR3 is CASSSQRGLAGVNEQFF. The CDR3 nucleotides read TGTGCCAGCAGCTCACAGCGAGGACTAGCGGGGGTCAATGAGCAGTTCTTC. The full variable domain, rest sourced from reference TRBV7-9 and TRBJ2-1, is DTGVSQNPRHKITKRGQNVTFRCDPISEHNRLYWYRQTLGQGPEFLTYFQNEAQLEKSRLLSDRFSAERPKGSFSTLEIQRTEQGDSAMYLCASSSQRGLAGVNEQFFGPGTRLTVL.

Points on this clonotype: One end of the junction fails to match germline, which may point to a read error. The CDR3 reads CATSALTMNQPQHF. For the CDR3, the DNA is TGTGCCACCAGTGCCCTAACGATGAATCAGCCCCAGCATTTT. This rearrangement joins TRBV6-5 to TRBJ1-5; unclear D gene. CDR3 length: 14 residues. CDR1 and CDR2 (germline): MNHEY, SVGAGI.

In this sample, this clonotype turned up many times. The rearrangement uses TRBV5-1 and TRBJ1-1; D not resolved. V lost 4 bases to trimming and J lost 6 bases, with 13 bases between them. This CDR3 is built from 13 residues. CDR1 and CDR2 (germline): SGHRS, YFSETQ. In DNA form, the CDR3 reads TGCGCCAGCAGCGTCCCCGGGTCCCCTGAAGCTTTCTTT. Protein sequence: CASSVPGSPEAFF.

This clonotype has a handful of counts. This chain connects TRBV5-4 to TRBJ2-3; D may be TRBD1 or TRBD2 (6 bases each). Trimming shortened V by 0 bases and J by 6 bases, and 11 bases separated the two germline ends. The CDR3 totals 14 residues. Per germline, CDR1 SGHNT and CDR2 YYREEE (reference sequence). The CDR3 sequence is CASSLGRGSDTQYF. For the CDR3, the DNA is TGTGCCAGCAGCTTGGGGAGGGGGTCTGATACGCAGTATTTT.

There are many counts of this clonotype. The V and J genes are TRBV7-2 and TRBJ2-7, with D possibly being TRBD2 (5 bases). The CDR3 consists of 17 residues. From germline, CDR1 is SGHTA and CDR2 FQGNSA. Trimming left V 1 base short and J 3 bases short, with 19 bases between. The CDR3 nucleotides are TGTGCCAGCAGCTTAGACTCGAGGCAGGCTGACTACTACGAGCAGTACTTC. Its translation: CASSLDSRQADYYEQYF.

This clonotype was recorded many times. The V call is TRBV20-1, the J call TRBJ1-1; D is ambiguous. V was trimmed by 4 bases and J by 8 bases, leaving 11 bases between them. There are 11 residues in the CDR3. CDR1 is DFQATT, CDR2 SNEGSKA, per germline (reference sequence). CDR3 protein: CSAKAREEAFF. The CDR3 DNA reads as TGCAGTGCTAAGGCCCGGGAAGAAGCTTTCTTT.

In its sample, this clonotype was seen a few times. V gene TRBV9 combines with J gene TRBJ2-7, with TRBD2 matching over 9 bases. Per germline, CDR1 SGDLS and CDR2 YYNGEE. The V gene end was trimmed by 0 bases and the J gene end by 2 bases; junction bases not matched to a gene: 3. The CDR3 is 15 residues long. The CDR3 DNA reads TGTGCCAGCAGCGTAGGGGCTAGCGGGACCTACGAGCAGTACTTC. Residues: CASSVGASGTYEQYF.

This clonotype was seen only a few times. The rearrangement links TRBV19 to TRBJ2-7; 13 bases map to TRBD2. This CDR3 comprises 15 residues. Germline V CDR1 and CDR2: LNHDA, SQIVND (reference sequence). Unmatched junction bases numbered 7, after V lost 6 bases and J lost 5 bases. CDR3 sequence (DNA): TGTGCCAGTAGCCTTACTAGCGGGGGGGCCCACGAGCAGTACTTC. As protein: CASSLTSGGAHEQYF.

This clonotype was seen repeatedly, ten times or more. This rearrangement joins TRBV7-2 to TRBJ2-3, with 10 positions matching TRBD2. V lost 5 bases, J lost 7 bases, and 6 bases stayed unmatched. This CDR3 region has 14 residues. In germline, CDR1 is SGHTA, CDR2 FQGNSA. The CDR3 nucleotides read TGTGCCAGCAGCCCATTACTAGCGGGGAATACGCAGTATTTT. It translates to CASSPLLAGNTQYF.

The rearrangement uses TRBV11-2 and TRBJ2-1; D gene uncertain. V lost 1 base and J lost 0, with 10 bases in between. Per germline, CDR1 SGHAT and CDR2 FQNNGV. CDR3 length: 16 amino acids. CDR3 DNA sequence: TGTGCCAGCAGCTTAGCTGGCAAGAGCTCCTACAATGAGCAGTTCTTC. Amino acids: CASSLAGKSSYNEQFF.

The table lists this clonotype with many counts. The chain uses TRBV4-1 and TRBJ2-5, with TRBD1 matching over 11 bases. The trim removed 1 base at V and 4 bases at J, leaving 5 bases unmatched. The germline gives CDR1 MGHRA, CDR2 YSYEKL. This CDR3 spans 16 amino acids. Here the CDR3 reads CASSQGPGTGGETQYF. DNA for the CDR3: TGCGCCAGCAGCCAAGGACCGGGGACAGGGGGAGAGACCCAGTACTTC.

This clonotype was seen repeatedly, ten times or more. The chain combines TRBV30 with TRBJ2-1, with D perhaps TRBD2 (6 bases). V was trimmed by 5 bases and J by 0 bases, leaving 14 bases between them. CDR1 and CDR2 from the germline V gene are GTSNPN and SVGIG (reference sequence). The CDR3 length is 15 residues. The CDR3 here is CAWEEGMSSYNEQFF. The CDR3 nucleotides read TGTGCCTGGGAGGAGGGCATGAGCTCCTACAATGAGCAGTTCTTC. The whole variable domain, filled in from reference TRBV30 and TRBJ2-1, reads SQTIHQWPATLVQPVGSPLSLECTVEGTSNPNLYWYRQAAGRGLQLLFYSVGIGQISSEVPQNLSASRPQDRQFILSSKKLLLSDSGFYLCAWEEGMSSYNEQFFGPGTRLTVL.

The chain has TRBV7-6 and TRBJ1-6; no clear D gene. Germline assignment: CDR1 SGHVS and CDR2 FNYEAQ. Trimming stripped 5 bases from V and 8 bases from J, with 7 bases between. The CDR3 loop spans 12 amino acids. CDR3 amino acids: CASSMGDSPLHF. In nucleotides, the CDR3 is TGTGCCAGCAGCATGGGAGATTCACCCCTCCACTTT.

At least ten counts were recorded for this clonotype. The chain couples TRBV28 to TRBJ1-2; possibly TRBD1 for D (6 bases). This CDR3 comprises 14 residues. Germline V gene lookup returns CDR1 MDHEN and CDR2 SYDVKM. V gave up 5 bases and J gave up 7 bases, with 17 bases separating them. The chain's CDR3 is CASSPATGLRGYTF. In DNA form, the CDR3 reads TGTGCCAGCAGTCCAGCGACAGGCCTCCGTGGCTACACCTTC.

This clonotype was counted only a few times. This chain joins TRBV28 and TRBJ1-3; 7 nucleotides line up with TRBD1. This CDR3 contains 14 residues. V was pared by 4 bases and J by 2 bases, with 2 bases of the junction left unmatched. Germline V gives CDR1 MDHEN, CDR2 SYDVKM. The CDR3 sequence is CASSSRGPGNTIYF. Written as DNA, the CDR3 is TGTGCCAGCAGTTCTAGGGGGCCTGGAAACACCATATATTTT.

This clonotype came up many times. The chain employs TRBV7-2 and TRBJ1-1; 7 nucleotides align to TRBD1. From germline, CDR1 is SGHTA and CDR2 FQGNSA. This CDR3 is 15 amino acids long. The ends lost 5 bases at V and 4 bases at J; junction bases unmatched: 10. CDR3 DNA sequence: TGTGCCAGCAGCCCCCAACAGGGGCGAGGCACTGAAGCTTTCTTT. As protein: CASSPQQGRGTEAFF.

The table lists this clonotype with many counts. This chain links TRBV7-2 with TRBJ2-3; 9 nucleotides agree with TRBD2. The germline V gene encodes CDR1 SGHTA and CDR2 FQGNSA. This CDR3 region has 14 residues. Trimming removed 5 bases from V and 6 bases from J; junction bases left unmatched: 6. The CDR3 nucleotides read TGTGCCAGCAGCCTGAGCGGGGGGTTGGATACGCAGTATTTT. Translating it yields CASSLSGGLDTQYF. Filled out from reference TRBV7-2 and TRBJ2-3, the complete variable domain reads GAGVSQSPSNKVTEKGKDVELRCDPISGHTALYWYRQSLGQGLEFLIYFQGNSAPDKSGLPSDRFSAERTGGSVSTLTIQRTQQEDSAVYLCASSLSGGLDTQYFGPGTRLTVL.

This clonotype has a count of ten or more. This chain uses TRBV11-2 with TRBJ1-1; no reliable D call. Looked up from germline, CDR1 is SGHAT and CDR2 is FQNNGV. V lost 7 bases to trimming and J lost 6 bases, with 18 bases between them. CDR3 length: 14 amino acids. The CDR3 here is CASKLSPLLAEAFF. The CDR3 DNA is TGTGCCAGCAAATTATCCCCTCTCCTGGCTGAAGCTTTCTTT.

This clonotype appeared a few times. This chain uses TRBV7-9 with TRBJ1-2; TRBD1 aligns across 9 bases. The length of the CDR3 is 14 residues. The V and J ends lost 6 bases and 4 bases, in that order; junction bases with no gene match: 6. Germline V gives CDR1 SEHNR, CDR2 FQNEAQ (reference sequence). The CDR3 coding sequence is TGTGCCAGCAGGGGCGGGACAGGGCCCTATGGCTACACCTTC. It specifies CASRGGTGPYGYTF.

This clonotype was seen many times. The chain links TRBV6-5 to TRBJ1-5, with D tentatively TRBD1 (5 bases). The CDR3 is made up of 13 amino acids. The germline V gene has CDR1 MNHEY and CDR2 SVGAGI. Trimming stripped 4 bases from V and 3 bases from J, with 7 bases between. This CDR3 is CASSWDPNQPQHF. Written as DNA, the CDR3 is TGTGCCAGCAGTTGGGACCCCAATCAGCCCCAGCATTTT.

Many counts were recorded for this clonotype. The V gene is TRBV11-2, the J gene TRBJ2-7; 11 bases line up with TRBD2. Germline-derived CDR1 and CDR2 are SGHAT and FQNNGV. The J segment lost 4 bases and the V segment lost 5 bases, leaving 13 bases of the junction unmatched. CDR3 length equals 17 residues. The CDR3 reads CASSRDGSGGARYEQYF. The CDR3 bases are TGTGCCAGCAGCCGAGATGGTAGCGGGGGGGCCCGTTACGAGCAGTACTTC.

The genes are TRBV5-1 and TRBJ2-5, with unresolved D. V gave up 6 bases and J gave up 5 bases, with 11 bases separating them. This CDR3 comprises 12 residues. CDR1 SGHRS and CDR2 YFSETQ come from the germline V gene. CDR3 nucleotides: TGCGCCAGCAACATTGGAACGGAGACCCAGTACTTC. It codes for CASNIGTETQYF.

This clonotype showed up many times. The chain's CDR3 is CASGGQGNSPLHF. The CDR3, as DNA: TGTGCCAGCGGTGGACAGGGGAATTCACCCCTCCACTTT. V is TRBV21-1 and J is TRBJ1-6; TRBD1 is taken as the D call from the table, unchecked against the DNA. TRBV21-1 is annotated as a pseudogene. This CDR3 has 13 amino acids.

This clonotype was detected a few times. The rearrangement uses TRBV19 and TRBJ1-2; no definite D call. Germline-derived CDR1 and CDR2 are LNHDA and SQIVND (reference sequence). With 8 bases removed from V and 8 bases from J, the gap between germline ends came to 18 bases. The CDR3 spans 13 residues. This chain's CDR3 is CASSNRRVQGYTF. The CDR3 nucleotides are TGTGCCAGTTCCAACCGGCGGGTGCAAGGCTACACCTTC.

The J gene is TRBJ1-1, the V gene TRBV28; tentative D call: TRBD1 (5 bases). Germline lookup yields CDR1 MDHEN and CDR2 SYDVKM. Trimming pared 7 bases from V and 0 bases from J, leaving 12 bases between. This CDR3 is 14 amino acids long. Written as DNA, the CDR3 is TGTGCCAGCAAGAGGGGCAGACTGAACACTGAAGCTTTCTTT. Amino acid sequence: CASKRGRLNTEAFF.

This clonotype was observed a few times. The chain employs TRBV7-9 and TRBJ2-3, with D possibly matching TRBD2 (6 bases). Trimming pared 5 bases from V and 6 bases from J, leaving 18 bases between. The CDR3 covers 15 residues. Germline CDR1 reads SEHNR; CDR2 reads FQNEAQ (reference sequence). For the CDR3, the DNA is TGTGCCAGCAGCCCCGCGGGGCAAGGGTCGGATACGCAGTATTTT. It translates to CASSPAGQGSDTQYF.

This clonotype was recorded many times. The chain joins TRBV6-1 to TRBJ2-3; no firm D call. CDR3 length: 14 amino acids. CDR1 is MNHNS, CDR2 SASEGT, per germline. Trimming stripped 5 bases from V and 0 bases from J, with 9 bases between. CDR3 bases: TGTGCCAGCAGTTTAGACTCAAGCACAGATACGCAGTATTTT. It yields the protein CASSLDSSTDTQYF.

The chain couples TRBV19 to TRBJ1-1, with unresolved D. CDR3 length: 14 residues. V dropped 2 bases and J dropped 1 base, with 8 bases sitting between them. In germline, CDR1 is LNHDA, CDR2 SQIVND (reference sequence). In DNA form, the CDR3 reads TGTGCCAGTAGTATAAGGGCCAAGAACACTGAAGCTTTCTTT. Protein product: CASSIRAKNTEAFF.

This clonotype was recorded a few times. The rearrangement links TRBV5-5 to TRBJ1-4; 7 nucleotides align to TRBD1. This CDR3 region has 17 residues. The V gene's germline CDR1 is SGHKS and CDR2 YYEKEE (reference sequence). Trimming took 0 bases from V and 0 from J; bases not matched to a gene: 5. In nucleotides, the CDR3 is TGTGCCAGCAGCTTGGGCTGGACAGGAGCAACTAATGAAAAACTGTTTTTT. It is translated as CASSLGWTGATNEKLFF. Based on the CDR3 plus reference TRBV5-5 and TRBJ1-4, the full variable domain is DAGVTQSPTHLIKTRGQQVTLRCSPISGHKSVSWYQQVLGQGPQFIFQYYEKEERGRGNFPDRFSARQFPNYSSELNVNALLLGDSALYLCASSLGWTGATNEKLFFGSGTQLSVL.

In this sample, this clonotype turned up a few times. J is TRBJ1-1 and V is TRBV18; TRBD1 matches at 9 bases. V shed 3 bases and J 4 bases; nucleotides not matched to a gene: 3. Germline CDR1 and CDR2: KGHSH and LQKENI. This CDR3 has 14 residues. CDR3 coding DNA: TGTGCCAGCTCACCCCGACAGGGGGGCACTGAAGCTTTCTTT. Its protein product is CASSPRQGGTEAFF.